Detailed here is one T cell receptor beta chain. Its matching antigen is unknown. This entry is derived from a study of T cell responses to AZD1222 COVID-19 vaccine. CDR1 and CDR2 from the germline V gene are SGHRS and YFSETQ. The CDR3 covers 13 residues. With 7 bases clipped from V and 5 bases from J, the junction kept 6 bases outside the gene matches. Repertoires were generated with immunoSEQ multiplex PCR, while TCRdb's copy carries only in-frame clones and drops some. The sample records over 130,000 clones, roughly 88% being singletons. Regarding the study as a whole: Just five or six AZD1222 recipients tested seropositive at baseline.

The sequencing here drew on peripheral blood, taken on day 0 of AZD1222 vaccination. This receptor was taken from an adult in good health. This sequence joins TRBV5-1 and TRBJ1-1, with 9 bases that match TRBD1. The CDR3: CASWGQGGTEAFF. As DNA, the CDR3 is TGCGCCAGCTGGGGACAGGGCGGGACTGAAGCTTTCTTT.